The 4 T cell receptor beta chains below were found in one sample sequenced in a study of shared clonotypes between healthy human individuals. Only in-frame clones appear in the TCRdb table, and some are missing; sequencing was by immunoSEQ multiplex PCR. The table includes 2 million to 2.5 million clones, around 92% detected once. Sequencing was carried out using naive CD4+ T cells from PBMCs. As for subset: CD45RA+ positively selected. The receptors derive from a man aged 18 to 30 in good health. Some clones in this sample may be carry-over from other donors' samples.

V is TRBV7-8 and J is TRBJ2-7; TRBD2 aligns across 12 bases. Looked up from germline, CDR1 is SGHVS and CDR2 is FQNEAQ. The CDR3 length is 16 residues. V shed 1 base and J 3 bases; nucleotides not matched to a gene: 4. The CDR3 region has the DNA TGTGCCAGCAGCTTAGAAGGACTAGCGGGGAACTACGAGCAGTACTTC. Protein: CASSLEGLAGNYEQYF.

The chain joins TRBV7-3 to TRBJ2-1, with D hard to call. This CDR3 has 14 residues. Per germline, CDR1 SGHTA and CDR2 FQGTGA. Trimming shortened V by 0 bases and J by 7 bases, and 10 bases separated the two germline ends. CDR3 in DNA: TGTGCCAGCAGCTTAACGATACCTGGAAATGAGCAGTTCTTC. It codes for CASSLTIPGNEQFF.

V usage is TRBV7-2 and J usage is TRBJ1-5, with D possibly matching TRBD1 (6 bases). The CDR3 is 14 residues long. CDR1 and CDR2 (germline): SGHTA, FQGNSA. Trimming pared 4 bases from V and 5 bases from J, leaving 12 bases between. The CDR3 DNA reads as TGTGCCAGCAGCTACTCAGGGGCGGATCAGCCCCAGCATTTT. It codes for CASSYSGADQPQHF. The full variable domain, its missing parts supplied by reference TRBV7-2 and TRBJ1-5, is GAGVSQSPSNKVTEKGKDVELRCDPISGHTALYWYRQSLGQGLEFLIYFQGNSAPDKSGLPSDRFSAERTGGSVSTLTIQRTQQEDSAVYLCASSYSGADQPQHFGDGTRLSIL.

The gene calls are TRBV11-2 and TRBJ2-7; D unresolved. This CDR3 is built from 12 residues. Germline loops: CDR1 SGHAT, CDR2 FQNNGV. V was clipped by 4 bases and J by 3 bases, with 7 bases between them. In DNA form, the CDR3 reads TGTGCCAGCAGCTACCGATACTACGAGCAGTACTTC. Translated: CASSYRYYEQYF.